The T cell receptor (beta chain) described here comes from a study of response to subunit inactivated influenza vaccine. Findings of the study overall: Few new T cells, the authors suggested, are recruited by each seasonal influenza vaccination.

Turning to this clonotype: Its antigen is unidentified.

A single record per CDR3 protein comes from TCRdb applying MiXCR to the RT-PCR reads. The data show 200,000 to 300,000 distinct CDR3 sequences, approximately 12% seen once. The junction had 8 bases not matched to a gene; V was cut back by 3 bases and J by 7 bases. Germline V CDR1 and CDR2: SQVTM, ANQGSEA. CDR3 length: 13 residues. This TCR was sampled from a man aged 45 to 65 who received an inactivated influenza vaccine. The rearrangement uses TRBV29-1 and TRBJ2-7; the match to TRBD1 covers 8 bases. The source was non-naive T cells sorted from PBMCs, collected 14 to 15 days before vaccination. The CDR3 reads CSVDSQGAGEQYF. As DNA, the CDR3 is TGCAGCGTTGACAGCCAGGGGGCAGGTGAGCAGTACTTC.